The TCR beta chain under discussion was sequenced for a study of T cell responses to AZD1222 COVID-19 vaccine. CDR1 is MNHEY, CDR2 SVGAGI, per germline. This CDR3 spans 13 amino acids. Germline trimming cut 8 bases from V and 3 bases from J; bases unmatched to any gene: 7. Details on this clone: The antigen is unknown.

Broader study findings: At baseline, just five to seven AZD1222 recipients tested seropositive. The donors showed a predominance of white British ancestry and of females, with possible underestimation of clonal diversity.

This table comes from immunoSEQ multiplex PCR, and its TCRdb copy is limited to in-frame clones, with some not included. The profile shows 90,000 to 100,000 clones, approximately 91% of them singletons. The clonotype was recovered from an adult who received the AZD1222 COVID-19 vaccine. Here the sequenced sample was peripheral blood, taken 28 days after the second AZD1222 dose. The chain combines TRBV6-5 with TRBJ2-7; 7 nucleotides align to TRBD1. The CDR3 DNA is TGTGCCAGCTCAATTGACAGGGACTACGAGCAGTACTTC. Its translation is CASSIDRDYEQYF.